The 20 T cell receptor beta chains below all came from one sample that was sequenced in a study of monozygotic twins with inflammatory bowel disease. TCRdb reworked the 5' RACE reads into one entry per CDR3 protein, no DNA. This repertoire comprises about 110,000 distinct CDR3 sequences; its ten largest clones make up roughly 12%. Sequencing was carried out using blood. These receptors were obtained from a human donor with ulcerative colitis or Crohn's disease, or a healthy co-twin of an affected twin (not recorded which).

The V and J genes are TRBV7-8 and TRBJ2-6; TCRdb names TRBD1, which stays unverified in the absence of DNA. Germline CDR1 SGHVS, CDR2 FQNEAQ. The CDR3 spans 17 residues. The CDR3: CASSWDRVVAGANVLTF.

V gene TRBV5-1 combines with J gene TRBJ2-1; TCRdb selects TRBD2, and the lack of DNA leaves this call unchecked. This CDR3 contains 16 residues. The germline V gene encodes CDR1 SGHRS and CDR2 YFSETQ. CDR3 protein: CASSLPVASGWDEQFF.

This chain uses TRBV10-3 with TRBJ2-2; TCRdb's D gene call, TRBD1, goes unchecked for lack of DNA. This CDR3 contains 15 residues. Germline V gene sequence: CDR1 ENHRY, CDR2 SYGVKD. The CDR3: CAIRPGLENTGELFF.

V is TRBV12-3 or TRBV12-4 and J is TRBJ2-7; TCRdb selects TRBD1, and the lack of DNA leaves this call unchecked. This CDR3 is built from 12 residues. CDR3 sequence reads: CASSLGHSGQYF.

The chain employs TRBV5-5 and TRBJ1-2; there is no DNA to check the TCRdb D call of TRBD1. Germline assignment: CDR1 SGHKS and CDR2 YYEKEE (reference sequence). This CDR3 is 15 amino acids long. The CDR3: CASSLTRQESYGYTF.

The chain links TRBV20-1 to TRBJ1-1; TCRdb gives TRBD1 as the D gene, but with no DNA this cannot be confirmed. The CDR3 runs to 14 residues. CDR1 DFQATT and CDR2 SNEGSKA come from the germline V gene (reference sequence). CDR3 region: CSANRDRDNTEAFF.

The rearrangement links TRBV20-1 to TRBJ2-7. Germline V lookup: CDR1 DFQATT, CDR2 SNEGSKA (reference sequence). The CDR3 contains 15 residues. The CDR3 loop reads CSARMWGRIYYEQYF.

The chain links TRBV25-1 to TRBJ2-1. There are 11 residues in the CDR3. The germline V gene encodes CDR1 MGHDK and CDR2 SYGVNS. The CDR3 protein is CVSEQYNEQFF.

The V and J genes are TRBV27 and TRBJ1-5; with no DNA, the TCRdb D assignment of TRBD1 cannot be verified. CDR1 is MNHEY and CDR2 is SMNVEV in the germline V gene (reference sequence). The CDR3 length is 14 residues. This chain's CDR3 is CASSLSGGPLPQHF.

CDR3 sequence: CASSRLASGLYEQYF. The chain links TRBV7-2 to TRBJ2-7; TCRdb's D call, TRBD2, is unchecked because there is no DNA. There are 15 residues in the CDR3. From germline, CDR1 is SGHTA and CDR2 FQGNSA. The variable domain in full, with the rest retrieved from reference TRBV7-2 and TRBJ2-7, is GAGVSQSPSNKVTEKGKDVELRCDPISGHTALYWYRQSLGQGLEFLIYFQGNSAPDKSGLPSDRFSAERTGGSVSTLTIQRTQQEDSAVYLCASSRLASGLYEQYFGPGTRLTVT.

The chain is built from TRBV20-1 and TRBJ2-7. There are 14 residues in the CDR3. Germline assignment: CDR1 DFQATT and CDR2 SNEGSKA (reference sequence). This chain's CDR3 is CSATAGEFSYEQYF.

The CDR3 region is CASSSFEGVDTEAFF. This chain joins TRBV28 and TRBJ1-1. Germline V gene data show CDR1 as MDHEN and CDR2 as SYDVKM. The CDR3 has 15 amino acids. Full variable domain (rest looked up from reference TRBV28 and TRBJ1-1): DVKVTQSSRYLVKRTGEKVFLECVQDMDHENMFWYRQDPGLGLRLIYFSYDVKMKEKGDIPEGYSVSREKKERFSLILESASTNQTSMYLCASSSFEGVDTEAFFGQGTRLTVV.

The chain has TRBV5-1 and TRBJ2-7; TCRdb indicates TRBD1, and absent DNA this call remains unverified. Germline values: CDR1 SGHRS, CDR2 YFSETQ. CDR3 size: 16 residues. The CDR3 reads CASSLAEGTGGDEQYF.

CDR3 in amino acids: CASSFHRRGTEAFF. This rearrangement joins TRBV12-3 or TRBV12-4 to TRBJ1-1. CDR3 length: 14 residues.

J is TRBJ2-7 and V is TRBV4-3. This CDR3 comprises 13 residues. In germline, CDR1 is LGHNA, CDR2 YSLEER. This CDR3 is CASSQDLMGEQYF.

The chain has TRBV18 and TRBJ2-3; checking the TCRdb D call of TRBD2 is not possible without DNA. Germline loops: CDR1 KGHSH, CDR2 LQKENI. This CDR3 contains 15 residues. The CDR3 here is CASSPQQRGADTQYF. The entire variable domain, with the rest obtained from reference TRBV18 and TRBJ2-3, is as follows: NAGVMQNPRHLVRRRGQEARLRCSPMKGHSHVYWYRQLPEEGLKFMVYLQKENIIDESGMPKERFSAEFPKEGPSILRIQQVVRGDSAAYFCASSPQQRGADTQYFGPGTRLTVL.

The chain recombines TRBV4-1 with TRBJ1-1. Germline V gives CDR1 MGHRA, CDR2 YSYEKL. This CDR3 contains 17 residues. The CDR3 protein is CASSQGTVRGANTEAFF.

J is TRBJ2-7 and V is TRBV6-2 or TRBV6-3; TCRdb calls TRBD2, which cannot be checked without DNA. The CDR3 length is 15 residues. Germline loops: CDR1 MNHEY, CDR2 SVGEGT. The CDR3 here is CASSTTGALPYEQYF.

This chain joins TRBV7-9 and TRBJ2-1; TCRdb's D call of TRBD2 is untestable without DNA. Germline V CDR1 and CDR2: SEHNR, FQNEAQ (reference sequence). The CDR3 is made up of 14 amino acids. The CDR3 is CTSSLSGREYEQFF.

The chain links TRBV12-3 or TRBV12-4 to TRBJ2-3; the TRBD2 assignment by TCRdb is unverifiable without DNA. The CDR3 spans 14 residues. CDR3 in amino acids: CASRPGLSTDTQYF.